What follows are 24 T cell receptor beta chains derived from one specimen sequenced in a study of blood T cell repertoires in COVID-19. The table came from immunoSEQ multiplex PCR; TCRdb's copy has only in-frame clones and leaves some out. The table lists tens of thousands of clones, 85% to 90% of them singletons. The sample comprised peripheral blood. The receptors derive from a man between 65 and 79 years old with active or convalescent COVID-19.

The rearrangement joins TRBV9 to TRBJ2-1; TRBD2 aligns across 11 bases. Germline CDR1 reads SGDLS; CDR2 reads YYNGEE. The CDR3 length is 16 residues. V lost 3 bases and J lost 7; bases outside the gene matches: 9. The CDR3 DNA is TGTGCCAGCAGCGCCTGGGGTAGCGGGAGGGATAATGAGCAGTTCTTC. Amino acids: CASSAWGSGRDNEQFF.

The CDR3 is CASSLVSTQSDTQYF. In DNA, the CDR3 is TGTGCCAGCAGCCTAGTATCTACGCAATCAGATACGCAGTATTTT. V is TRBV7-2 and J is TRBJ2-3, with D unclear. Deletions cut 5 bases from V and 4 bases from J, with 16 bases between. CDR3 length: 15 residues. Germline lookup yields CDR1 SGHTA and CDR2 FQGNSA.

The CDR3 loop is CASSPRQGAYEQYF. DNA of the CDR3: TGTGCCAGCAGCCCTCGACAGGGAGCCTACGAGCAGTACTTC. The chain is built from TRBV13 and TRBJ2-7; TRBD1 agrees at 7 bases. Germline CDR1 PRHDT, CDR2 FYEKMQ (reference sequence). Trimming removed 5 bases from V and 2 bases from J; junction bases left unmatched: 6. CDR3 length equals 14 residues.

V is TRBV10-3 and J is TRBJ2-2; TRBD2 is a possible D gene (6 bases). V dropped 2 bases and J dropped 4 bases, with 8 bases sitting between them. Germline-derived CDR1 and CDR2 are ENHRY and SYGVKD. The CDR3 has 14 amino acids. CDR3 nucleotides: TGTGCCATCAGTGAGGCGGGGCGCACCGGGGAGCTGTTTTTT. Amino acid sequence: CAISEAGRTGELFF.

The V call is TRBV27, the J call TRBJ2-6; a weak D match, TRBD1 (5 bases). Trimming took off 9 bases at V and 3 bases at J, with 9 bases between the two ends. CDR3 length equals 13 residues. Germline V gene sequence: CDR1 MNHEY, CDR2 SMNVEV (reference sequence). CDR3 bases: TGTGCCAGAGGGGATTGTGGGGCCAACGTCCTGACTTTC. Translated, it gives CARGDCGANVLTF.

The V and J genes are TRBV5-1 and TRBJ2-1; 14 nucleotides agree with TRBD2. After removal of 3 bases from V and 8 bases from J, the junction contained 7 bases not matched to a gene. Germline V gives CDR1 SGHRS, CDR2 YFSETQ. CDR3 size: 16 residues. This CDR3 is CASSSGTSGSSDEQFF. The DNA of the CDR3 is TGCGCCAGCAGCTCGGGGACTAGCGGGAGTAGTGATGAGCAGTTCTTC.

This rearrangement joins TRBV19 to TRBJ2-7, with 10 bases lining up with TRBD2. The CDR3 length is 17 residues. Trimming took 7 bases from V and 5 from J; bases not matched to a gene: 17. CDR1 LNHDA and CDR2 SQIVND come from the germline V gene (reference sequence). The CDR3, as DNA: TGTGCCAGTAACTCCGTAGGGAGCGGGAGGGCCGGCGACGAGCAGTACTTC. It specifies CASNSVGSGRAGDEQYF.

The V gene is TRBV12-3 or TRBV12-4, the J gene TRBJ1-1, with 7 nucleotides matching TRBD1. This CDR3 has 13 amino acids. The trim removed 6 bases at V and 6 bases at J, leaving 7 bases unmatched. This CDR3 is CASSPDRASEAFF. In DNA form, the CDR3 reads TGTGCCAGCAGCCCCGACAGGGCGTCTGAAGCTTTCTTT.

This clone was detected only once. The chain has TRBV7-3 and TRBJ1-1, with TRBD1 matching 11 bases. Germline CDR1 is SGHTA and CDR2 is FQGTGA. The junction had 5 bases not matched to a gene; V was cut back by 4 bases and J by 4 bases. The CDR3 extends over 15 amino acids. CDR3 nucleotide sequence: TGTGCCAGCAGCTCAGGACAGGGGGCGCTCACTGAAGCTTTCTTT. Translation: CASSSGQGALTEAFF.

The V gene is TRBV6-6, the J gene TRBJ2-7, with D perhaps TRBD1 (5 bases). This CDR3 region has 14 residues. Germline V CDR1 and CDR2: MNHNY, SVGAGI (reference sequence). Trimming took off 4 bases at V and 2 bases at J, with 12 bases between the two ends. CDR3: CASSLATATYEQYF. In DNA, the CDR3 is TGTGCCAGCAGTTTGGCGACAGCCACCTACGAGCAGTACTTC.

The chain employs TRBV5-3 and TRBJ1-6, with D unclear. TRBV5-3 is filed as an ORF, its function uncertain. The germline V and J ends were trimmed by 5 bases and 0 bases, with 15 bases remaining between them. This CDR3 spans 17 amino acids. In nucleotides, the CDR3 is TGTGCCAGAAGAGGCGGGTTCCAGAGCTCCTATAATTCACCCCTCCACTTT. It yields the protein CARRGGFQSSYNSPLHF.

The chain links TRBV4-1 to TRBJ2-7; 9 bases line up with TRBD1. Germline CDR1 and CDR2: MGHRA and YSYEKL. This CDR3 has 15 residues. V gave up 9 bases and J gave up 3 bases; unmatched junction bases: 12. CDR3 sequence: CASAPGQGGVYEQYF. CDR3 DNA sequence: TGCGCCAGTGCCCCGGGACAGGGAGGGGTCTACGAGCAGTACTTC.

J is TRBJ1-2 and V is TRBV4-3, with 8 bases lining up with TRBD1. This CDR3 region has 18 residues. CDR1 LGHNA and CDR2 YSLEER come from the germline V gene. V dropped 1 base and J dropped 6; count of bases not matched to a gene: 16. The CDR3 sequence is CASSQGTGYVFSLHGYTF. The CDR3 bases are TGCGCCAGCAGCCAAGGGACAGGGTATGTCTTCTCTCTCCATGGCTACACCTTC.

This rearrangement joins TRBV5-1 to TRBJ2-7, with TRBD1 as a possible D gene (6 bases). The length of the CDR3 is 14 residues. V was shortened by 3 bases and J by 4 bases, with 14 bases between the two germline ends. Germline-derived CDR1 and CDR2 are SGHRS and YFSETQ. The CDR3 DNA is TGCGCCAGCAGCTCAGCAGGACAGCGGTACGAGCAGTACTTC. Its protein is CASSSAGQRYEQYF.

The V call is TRBV5-4, the J call TRBJ1-1, with a possible D match to TRBD1 (6 bases). V was cut by 6 bases and J by 3 bases, with 15 bases left in between. The CDR3 consists of 14 residues. The V gene's germline CDR1 is SGHNT and CDR2 YYREEE (reference sequence). CDR3 DNA sequence: TGTGCCAGCACCCCAGACAGGATCTACACTGAAGCTTTCTTT. The encoded protein is CASTPDRIYTEAFF.

J is TRBJ2-3 and V is TRBV3-1 (or the pseudogene TRBV3-2), with 8 nucleotides matching TRBD2. The CDR3 runs 15 residues. V gave up 1 base and J gave up 5 bases; unmatched junction bases: 5. From germline, CDR1 is LGHDT and CDR2 YNNKEL (reference sequence). The CDR3 spells CASSQVRLAGDTQYF. CDR3 bases: TGTGCCAGCAGCCAAGTTCGGCTAGCGGGAGATACGCAGTATTTT.

The gene calls are TRBV20-1 and TRBJ2-1; D perhaps matches TRBD1 (5 bases). The germline gives CDR1 DFQATT, CDR2 SNEGSKA (reference sequence). This CDR3 region has 10 residues. The CDR3 sequence is CSLGRNEQFF. The DNA for the CDR3 is TGCAGCCTGGGGCGGAATGAGCAGTTCTTC.

The chain combines TRBV3-1 (or the pseudogene TRBV3-2) with TRBJ1-1; no clear D. V lost 4 bases, J lost 1 base, and 10 bases lay in between. Germline V gene lookup returns CDR1 LGHDT and CDR2 YNNKEL (reference sequence). The CDR3 runs to 14 residues. CDR3 DNA sequence: TGTGCCAGCAGCCTGGTGGGCCCGAACACTGAAGCTTTCTTT. Translation gives CASSLVGPNTEAFF.

This clone has a single count. This chain joins TRBV3-1 (or the pseudogene TRBV3-2) and TRBJ2-7; 9 bases are a match to TRBD1. The J segment lost 6 bases and the V segment lost 4 bases, leaving 7 bases of the junction unmatched. The CDR3 contains 14 residues. Germline loops: CDR1 LGHDT, CDR2 YNNKEL (reference sequence). In DNA form, the CDR3 reads TGTGCCAGCAGCCTAGGGGGACAGGGCTTCGAGCAGTACTTC. Translating gives CASSLGGQGFEQYF.

The chain joins TRBV7-3 to TRBJ2-7; TRBD1 might be the D (6 bases). Trimming cost V 5 bases and J 0 bases, with 14 bases left between them. There are 15 residues in the CDR3. Germline lookup yields CDR1 SGHTA and CDR2 FQGTGA. In DNA, the CDR3 is TGTGCCAGCAGCGAGGGCCGGGACAACTCCTACGAGCAGTACTTC. Translated: CASSEGRDNSYEQYF.

V usage is TRBV7-9 and J usage is TRBJ1-5; TRBD1 might be the D (5 bases). Trimming left V 3 bases short and J 6 bases short, with 12 bases between. CDR3 size: 14 residues. CDR1 is SEHNR, CDR2 FQNEAQ, per germline (reference sequence). CDR3 sequence: CASSFLGEGQPQHF. The CDR3 nucleotides are TGTGCCAGCAGCTTTCTAGGGGAAGGTCAGCCCCAGCATTTT.

V is TRBV7-8 and J is TRBJ2-1, with TRBD2 matching 7 bases. This CDR3 has 16 residues. Germline CDR1 SGHVS, CDR2 FQNEAQ. Losses at the gene ends were 6 bases for V and 0 bases for J; bases not matched to a gene: 8. The CDR3 bases are TGTGCCAGCAGACAAAGCGGGACTAACTCCTACAATGAGCAGTTCTTC. Translated, it gives CASRQSGTNSYNEQFF.

J is TRBJ1-3 and V is TRBV1; TRBD1, the table's D call, was not compared with the DNA. TRBV1 is recorded as a pseudogene. This CDR3 has 15 amino acids. DNA of the CDR3: TGCACCAGCACACCAGACAGGGGCTCTGGAAACACCATATATTTT. Its translation: CTSTPDRGSGNTIYF.

The chain carries TRBV6-2 or TRBV6-3 and TRBJ2-1; the match to TRBD2 covers 8 bases. The V gene end was trimmed by 6 bases and the J gene end by 6 bases; junction bases not matched to a gene: 16. The CDR3 is 17 amino acids. In germline, CDR1 is MNHEY, CDR2 SVGEGT. The DNA for the CDR3 is TGTGCCAGCAGCCCCGCAGCTAGCGGGTCACATACCAATGAGCAGTTCTTC. This codes for CASSPAASGSHTNEQFF.